This entry describes one T cell receptor (beta chain). The antigen is undetermined. This sample is part of a study of T cell responses to AZD1222 COVID-19 vaccine. The study, taken as a whole, reports: Close to half of spike-specific TCRs reportedly recognize unmutated variant regions.

TCRdb keeps only in-frame clones here, not all; method: immunoSEQ multiplex PCR. Of 75,000 to 90,000 clones listed, around 80% were seen once; the top ten hold 20% to 25%. The sequencing here drew on peripheral blood, taken on day 0 of AZD1222 vaccination. The origin of this receptor is an adult in good health.

CDR3: CASSLGLAANTGELFF. CDR3 sequence (DNA): TGTGCCAGCAGCCTGGGACTAGCGGCTAACACCGGGGAGCTGTTTTTT. V usage is TRBV11-2 and J usage is TRBJ2-2; 11 positions agree with TRBD2. The V and J ends lost 5 bases and 2 bases, in that order; junction bases with no gene match: 4. CDR3 length: 16 amino acids. The V gene's germline CDR1 is SGHAT and CDR2 FQNNGV.